This T cell receptor (beta chain) came from a study of Ad26.COV2.S vaccination and SARS-CoV-2 variants. Study in general: A participant enrolled in the COV1001 Ad26.COV2.S trial arm provided the sample. General study findings and limits: TCR breadth and depth analyses may have underestimated total T cell responses.

Profiled with immunoSEQ multiplex PCR; TCRdb holds only in-frame clones, not every one. This repertoire shows hundreds of thousands of clones, about 88% found once; its top ten account for about 6.4%. The CDR3 loop spans 16 amino acids. V was clipped by 3 bases and J by 9 bases; unmatched bases: 10. Per germline, CDR1 SGHRS and CDR2 YFSETQ. Points on this clone: Its matching antigen is unknown.

Treatment meaning: approximately 18 received Ad26.COV2.S at low or high dose, single or two shots; about 5 received placebo; per-sample allocation not given. Samples came from day 63 after the first vaccine or placebo injection. This adult donor, from Boston, was 18-55 years old. Sequencing used peripheral blood, obtained in a trial of Ad26.COV2.S vaccine versus placebo. V usage is TRBV5-1 and J usage is TRBJ1-6; 9 nucleotides align to TRBD1. The receptor comes from a person aged 18 to 59 who received the Ad26.COV2.S COVID-19 vaccine or a placebo. CDR3 nucleotide sequence: TGCGCCAGCAGCTCGGAACCGGGACAGGGTTTTTCACCCCTCCACTTT. This gives the protein CASSSEPGQGFSPLHF.